One and the same sample provided the 18 T cell receptor beta chains below, sequenced in a study of beta chain features in type 1 diabetes. Overall study results and limits: Patients with Type 1 diabetes showed moderately but significantly shorter TCRB CDR3s in all four CD4+ subsets.

Their antigens remain unidentified. Every isolated RNA sample was fully reverse transcribed, so sequencing captured expressed TCRB transcripts. TCRdb keeps only in-frame clones here, not all; method: immunoSEQ multiplex PCR. The table has about 340,000 clones, approximately 12% seen once; the top ten hold roughly 0.016%. The sequenced sample was naive CD4+ T cells from blood. These receptors originate from a woman younger than 35 with type 1 diabetes.

This clone has a handful of counts. The gene calls are TRBV28 and TRBJ1-5; a weak D match, TRBD1 (6 bases). This CDR3 region has 18 residues. Trimming took 0 bases from V and 0 from J, leaving 15 bases between them. In germline, CDR1 is MDHEN, CDR2 SYDVKM. The CDR3 sequence is CASSLWGAGGISNQPQHF. The CDR3 nucleotides read TGTGCCAGCAGTTTATGGGGGGCGGGGGGAATTAGCAATCAGCCCCAGCATTTT.

The V and J genes are TRBV28 and TRBJ1-5; D gene ambiguous. Germline V gives CDR1 MDHEN, CDR2 SYDVKM. Trimming removed 3 bases from V and 0 bases from J, with 12 bases in between. The CDR3 contains 16 residues. The CDR3 reads CASSFFPSYSNQPQHF. The CDR3 coding sequence is TGTGCCAGCAGTTTCTTTCCCTCCTATAGCAATCAGCCCCAGCATTTT.

This clone occurred a few times. The gene calls are TRBV27 and TRBJ2-3; D is undetermined. The germline V gene has CDR1 MNHEY and CDR2 SMNVEV (reference sequence). This CDR3 is built from 11 residues. Trimming pared 4 bases from V and 3 bases from J, leaving 2 bases between. In nucleotides, the CDR3 is TGTGCCAGCAGTTCAACAGATACGCAGTATTTT. Its protein product is CASSSTDTQYF.

This clone was detected a few times. CDR3 sequence reads: CATARVTGELFF. CDR3 nucleotides: TGTGCCACCGCCCGGGTGACCGGGGAGCTGTTTTTT. This rearrangement joins TRBV10-3 to TRBJ2-2; D is unresolved. The CDR3 is 12 amino acids. The V end lost 10 bases, the J end lost 5 bases, and 11 bases lay between the germline ends. Germline V gene data show CDR1 as ENHRY and CDR2 as SYGVKD.

The chain has TRBV7-9 and TRBJ2-1; TRBD2 matches 10 bases. CDR3 length: 16 residues. The V and J ends lost 3 bases and 8 bases, in that order; junction bases with no gene match: 10. CDR1 is SEHNR and CDR2 is FQNEAQ in the germline V gene (reference sequence). The CDR3 DNA reads as TGTGCCAGCAGCTTGGCTGAGCGGGAGGGCCGGTATGAGCAGTTCTTC. Encoded protein: CASSLAEREGRYEQFF.

The genes are TRBV18 and TRBJ2-7; D ambiguous. The CDR3 consists of 13 residues. CDR1 is KGHSH and CDR2 is LQKENI in the germline V gene. V lost 3 bases to trimming and J lost 5 bases, with 11 bases between them. For the CDR3, the DNA is TGTGCCAGCTCACCCGCCCAAACAGACGAGCAGTACTTC. Residues: CASSPAQTDEQYF.

The chain links TRBV28 to TRBJ1-1, with TRBD1 matching over 8 bases. The V gene's germline CDR1 is MDHEN and CDR2 SYDVKM. This CDR3 is 15 amino acids long. Unmatched junction bases numbered 8, after V lost 3 bases and J lost 5 bases. The CDR3 reads CASSLAGGWDTEAFF. Here the CDR3 DNA reads TGTGCCAGCAGTTTGGCAGGGGGCTGGGATACTGAAGCTTTCTTT. Variable domain in full (rest from reference TRBV28 and TRBJ1-1): DVKVTQSSRYLVKRTGEKVFLECVQDMDHENMFWYRQDPGLGLRLIYFSYDVKMKEKGDIPEGYSVSREKKERFSLILESASTNQTSMYLCASSLAGGWDTEAFFGQGTRLTVV.

The chain is built from TRBV23-1 and TRBJ1-3, with a possible D match to TRBD1 (6 bases). TRBV23-1 is recorded as an ORF, its role being uncertain. V was shortened by 7 bases and J by 2 bases, with 9 bases between the two germline ends. The length of the CDR3 is 13 residues. The CDR3 protein is CASTTGTGNTIYF. CDR3 in DNA: TGCGCCAGCACCACAGGGACTGGAAACACCATATATTTT.

This clone was seen a few times. The CDR3 is CASSLDGGFGTQYF. The DNA for the CDR3 is TGTGCCAGCAGCTTAGACGGCGGGTTTGGGACCCAGTACTTC. The chain employs TRBV7-3 and TRBJ2-5; a possible D gene is TRBD2 (5 bases). The ends were cut back, 2 bases at V and 7 bases at J, with 14 bases in the middle. CDR3 length: 14 residues. Germline V gene sequence: CDR1 SGHTA, CDR2 FQGTGA.

The chain recombines TRBV18 with TRBJ2-5; D remains ambiguous. Trimming removed 6 bases from V and 3 bases from J, with 5 bases in between. In germline, CDR1 is KGHSH, CDR2 LQKENI. The CDR3 has 11 amino acids. CDR3 sequence (DNA): TGTGCCAGCTCCCTTGAAGAGACCCAGTACTTC. This translates into CASSLEETQYF.

This clone was recorded a few times. This chain joins TRBV5-1 and TRBJ2-6; unclear D gene. Germline CDR1 is SGHRS and CDR2 is YFSETQ. The CDR3 sequence is 15 residues long. Trimming took off 0 bases at V and 4 bases at J, with 8 bases between the two ends. CDR3 region: CASSLVQSGANVLTF. The CDR3 DNA reads as TGCGCCAGCAGCTTGGTCCAATCCGGGGCCAACGTCCTGACTTTC. The full variable domain, its missing parts supplied by reference TRBV5-1 and TRBJ2-6, is KAGVTQTPRYLIKTRGQQVTLSCSPISGHRSVSWYQQTPGQGLQFLFEYFSETQRNKGNFPGRFSGRQFSNSRSEMNVSTLELGDSALYLCASSLVQSGANVLTFGAGSRLTVL.

There are a few counts of this clone. The chain has TRBV9 and TRBJ2-3; no reliable D call. Germline V gene data show CDR1 as SGDLS and CDR2 as YYNGEE. Trimming took 0 bases from V and 4 from J, leaving 9 bases between them. The CDR3 sequence is 14 residues long. CDR3 bases: TGTGCCAGCAGCGTAGTTACTCATTCAGATACGCAGTATTTT. It is translated as CASSVVTHSDTQYF.

The V gene is TRBV5-4, the J gene TRBJ2-4, with 7 nucleotides matching TRBD1. Germline V gene data show CDR1 as SGHNT and CDR2 as YYREEE (reference sequence). Trimming at V came to 1 base and at J to 0 bases, leaving 1 base not matched to a gene. This CDR3 comprises 15 residues. CDR3 protein: CASSLTGEAKNIQYF. The CDR3 nucleotides read TGTGCCAGCAGCTTGACAGGGGAAGCCAAAAACATTCAGTACTTC. The full variable domain, in which reference TRBV5-4 and TRBJ2-4 provide the parts outside the CDR3, is ETGVTQSPTHLIKTRGQQVTLRCSSQSGHNTVSWYQQALGQGPQFIFQYYREEENGRGNFPPRFSGLQFPNYSSELNVNALELDDSALYLCASSLTGEAKNIQYFGAGTRLSVL.

There are a few counts of this clone. The chain joins TRBV7-8 to TRBJ2-7; 9 bases align to TRBD2. In germline, CDR1 is SGHVS, CDR2 FQNEAQ. Germline trimming cut 5 bases from V and 6 bases from J; bases unmatched to any gene: 5. The CDR3 is 13 residues long. In nucleotides, the CDR3 is TGTGCCAGCAGCGACCAAGCGGGAGGCGAGCAGTACTTC. This sequence encodes CASSDQAGGEQYF.

This clone has a count of ten or more. The V call is TRBV23-1, the J call TRBJ1-1; D gene uncertain. TRBV23-1 is marked as an open reading frame, function uncertain. V lost 4 bases, J lost 0 bases, and 6 bases lay in between. CDR3 size: 13 residues. CDR3 bases: TGCGCCAGCAGTCCGGACTTGAACACTGAAGCTTTCTTT. Translation gives CASSPDLNTEAFF.

The chain recombines TRBV7-9 with TRBJ2-2; 10 bases are a match to TRBD2. The CDR3 totals 17 residues. V shed 6 bases and J 3 bases; nucleotides not matched to a gene: 10. Per germline, CDR1 SEHNR and CDR2 FQNEAQ (reference sequence). In DNA form, the CDR3 reads TGTGCCAGCAGACCTCGGACTAGCGGAGACTACACCGGGGAGCTGTTTTTT. It translates to CASRPRTSGDYTGELFF.

Concerning this clone: The junction does not match germline at one end; this may be a read error. V is TRBV28 and J is TRBJ2-7, with TRBD1 identical over 7 bases. Per germline, CDR1 MDHEN and CDR2 SYDVKM. The CDR3 runs to 13 residues. The CDR3 nucleotides are TGTGCCAGCAGTTTTCCCGGGACAGCCAGCCCGGACTTC. Its translation is CASSFPGTASPDF.

This clone has just a few counts. In the same sample, other DNA sequences code for this CDR3. The V and J genes are TRBV7-9 and TRBJ2-3; TRBD2 matches at 8 bases. The CDR3 covers 15 residues. Germline CDR1 reads SEHNR; CDR2 reads FQNEAQ (reference sequence). The V segment lost 1 base and the J segment 1 base; nucleotides outside the gene matches: 1. CDR3 in amino acids: CASSLVAGRTDTQYF. DNA of the CDR3: TGTGCCAGCAGCTTAGTAGCGGGGCGCACAGATACGCAGTATTTT.